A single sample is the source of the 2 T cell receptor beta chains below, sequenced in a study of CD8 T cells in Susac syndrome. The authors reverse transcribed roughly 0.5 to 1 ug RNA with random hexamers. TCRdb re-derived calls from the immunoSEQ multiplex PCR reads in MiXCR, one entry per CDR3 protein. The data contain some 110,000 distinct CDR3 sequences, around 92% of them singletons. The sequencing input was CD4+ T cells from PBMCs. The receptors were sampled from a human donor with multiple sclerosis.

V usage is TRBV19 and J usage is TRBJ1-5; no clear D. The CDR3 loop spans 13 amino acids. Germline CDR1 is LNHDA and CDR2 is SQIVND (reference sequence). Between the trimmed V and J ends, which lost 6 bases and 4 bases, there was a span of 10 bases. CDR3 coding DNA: TGTGCCAGTAGGGCAGTTCGGAATCAGCCCCAGCATTTT. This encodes CASRAVRNQPQHF.

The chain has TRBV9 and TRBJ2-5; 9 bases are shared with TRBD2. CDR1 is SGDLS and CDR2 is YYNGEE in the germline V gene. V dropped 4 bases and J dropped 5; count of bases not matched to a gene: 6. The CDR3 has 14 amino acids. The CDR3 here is CASSYSGGLETQYF. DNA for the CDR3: TGTGCCAGCAGCTATAGCGGGGGTCTGGAGACCCAGTACTTC.